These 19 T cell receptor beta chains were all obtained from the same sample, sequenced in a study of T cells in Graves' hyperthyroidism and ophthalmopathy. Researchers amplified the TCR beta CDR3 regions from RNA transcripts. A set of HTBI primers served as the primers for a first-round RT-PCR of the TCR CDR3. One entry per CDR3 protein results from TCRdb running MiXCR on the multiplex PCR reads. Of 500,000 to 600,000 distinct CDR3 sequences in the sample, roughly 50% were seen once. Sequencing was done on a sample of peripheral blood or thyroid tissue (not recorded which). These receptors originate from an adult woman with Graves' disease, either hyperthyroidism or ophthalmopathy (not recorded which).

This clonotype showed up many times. The CDR3 spells CASSQEEEGAQYF. CDR3 bases: TGCGCCAGCAGCCAAGAAGAAGAGGGGGCCCAGTACTTC. The genes are TRBV4-1 and TRBJ2-5; TRBD1 is a possible D gene (6 bases). The ends were cut back, 0 bases at V and 9 bases at J, with 11 bases in the middle. The CDR3 has 13 residues. CDR1 is MGHRA, CDR2 YSYEKL, per germline.

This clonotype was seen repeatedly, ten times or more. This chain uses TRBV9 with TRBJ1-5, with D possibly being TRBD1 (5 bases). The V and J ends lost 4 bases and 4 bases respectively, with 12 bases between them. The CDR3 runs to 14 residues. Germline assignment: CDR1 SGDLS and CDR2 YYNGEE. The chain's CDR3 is CASSTGAGNQPQHF. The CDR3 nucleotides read TGTGCCAGCAGCACCGGGGCAGGGAATCAGCCCCAGCATTTT.

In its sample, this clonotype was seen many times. The CDR3 protein is CASSPPGQGHQPQHF. DNA for the CDR3: TGTGCCAGCTCACCACCGGGACAGGGTCATCAGCCCCAGCATTTT. The genes are TRBV18 and TRBJ1-5; 9 nucleotides agree with TRBD1. Trimming cost V 0 bases and J 5 bases; bases outside gene matches: 2. Germline CDR1 KGHSH, CDR2 LQKENI. This CDR3 has 15 amino acids.

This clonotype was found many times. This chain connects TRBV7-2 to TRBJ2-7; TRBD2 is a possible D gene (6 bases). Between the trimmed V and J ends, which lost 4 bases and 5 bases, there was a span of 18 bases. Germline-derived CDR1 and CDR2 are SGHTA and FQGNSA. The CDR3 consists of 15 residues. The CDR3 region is CASSWGGGLIDEQYF. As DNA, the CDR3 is TGTGCCAGCAGCTGGGGAGGAGGGTTAATTGACGAGCAGTACTTC.

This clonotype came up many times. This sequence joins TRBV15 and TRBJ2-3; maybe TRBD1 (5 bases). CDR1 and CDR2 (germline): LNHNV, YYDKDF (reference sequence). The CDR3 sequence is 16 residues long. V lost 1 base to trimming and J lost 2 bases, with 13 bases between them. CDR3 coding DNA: TGTGCCACCAGCAGAGCCACCAGGGCCTACACAGATACGCAGTATTTT. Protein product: CATSRATRAYTDTQYF.

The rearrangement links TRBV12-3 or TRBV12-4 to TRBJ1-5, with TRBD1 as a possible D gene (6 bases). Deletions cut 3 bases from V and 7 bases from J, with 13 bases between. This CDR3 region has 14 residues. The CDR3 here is CASSFVQGQQPQHF. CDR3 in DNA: TGTGCCAGCAGTTTCGTACAGGGTCAGCAGCCCCAGCATTTT.

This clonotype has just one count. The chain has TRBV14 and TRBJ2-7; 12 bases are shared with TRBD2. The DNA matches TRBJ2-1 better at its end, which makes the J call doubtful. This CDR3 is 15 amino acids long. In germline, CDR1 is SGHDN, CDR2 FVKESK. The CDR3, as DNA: TGTGCCAGCAGCGCCGGGACTAGCGGGTCGAATGAGCAGTTCTTC. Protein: CASSAGTSGSNEQFF.

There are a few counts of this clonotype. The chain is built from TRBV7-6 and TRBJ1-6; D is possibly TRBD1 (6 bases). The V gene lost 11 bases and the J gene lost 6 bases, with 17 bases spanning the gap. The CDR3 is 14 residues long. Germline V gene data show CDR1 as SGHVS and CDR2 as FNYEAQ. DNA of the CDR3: TGTGCCGTAGGGGTAGGACAGCCTAATTCACCCCTCCACTTT. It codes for CAVGVGQPNSPLHF.

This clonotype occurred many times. The CDR3 sequence: CASSVAVDGAYEQYF. DNA of the CDR3: TGTGCCAGCAGCGTAGCTGTTGACGGAGCCTACGAGCAGTACTTC. The chain carries TRBV9 and TRBJ2-7, with unresolved D. The ends were cut back, 0 bases at V and 2 bases at J, with 12 bases in the middle. CDR1 and CDR2 from the germline V gene are SGDLS and YYNGEE. CDR3 length equals 15 residues.

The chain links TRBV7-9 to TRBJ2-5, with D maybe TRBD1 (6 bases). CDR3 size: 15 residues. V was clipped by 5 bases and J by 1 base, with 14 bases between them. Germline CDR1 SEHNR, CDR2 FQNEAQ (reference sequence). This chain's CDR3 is CASSPTGRGQETQYF. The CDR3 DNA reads TGTGCCAGCAGCCCCACAGGGAGAGGCCAAGAGACCCAGTACTTC.

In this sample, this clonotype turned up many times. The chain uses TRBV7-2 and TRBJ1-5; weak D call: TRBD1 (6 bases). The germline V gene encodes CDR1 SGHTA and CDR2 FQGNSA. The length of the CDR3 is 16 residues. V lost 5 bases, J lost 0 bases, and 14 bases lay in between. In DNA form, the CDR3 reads TGTGCCAGCAGCATAGGACAGTCAAATAGCAATCAGCCCCAGCATTTT. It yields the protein CASSIGQSNSNQPQHF.

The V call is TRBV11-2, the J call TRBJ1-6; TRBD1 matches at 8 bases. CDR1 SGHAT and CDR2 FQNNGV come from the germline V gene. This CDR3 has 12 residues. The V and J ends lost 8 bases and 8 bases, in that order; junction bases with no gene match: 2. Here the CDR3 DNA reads TGTGCCAGCTCGACAGGGGATTCACCCCTCCACTTT. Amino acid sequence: CASSTGDSPLHF.

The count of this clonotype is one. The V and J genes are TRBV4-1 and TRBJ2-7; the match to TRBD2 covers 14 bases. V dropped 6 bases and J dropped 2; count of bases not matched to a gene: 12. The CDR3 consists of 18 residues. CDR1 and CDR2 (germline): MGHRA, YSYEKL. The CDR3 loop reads CASRVSGLAGVGPYEQYF. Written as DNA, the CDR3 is TGCGCCAGCAGGGTATCGGGACTAGCGGGAGTGGGCCCCTACGAGCAGTACTTC.

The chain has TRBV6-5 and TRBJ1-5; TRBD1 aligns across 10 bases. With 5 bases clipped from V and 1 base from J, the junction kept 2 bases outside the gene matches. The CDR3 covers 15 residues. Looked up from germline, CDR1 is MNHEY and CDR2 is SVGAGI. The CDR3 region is CASSTGQGSNQPQHF. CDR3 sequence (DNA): TGTGCCAGCAGTACGGGACAGGGGAGCAATCAGCCCCAGCATTTT.

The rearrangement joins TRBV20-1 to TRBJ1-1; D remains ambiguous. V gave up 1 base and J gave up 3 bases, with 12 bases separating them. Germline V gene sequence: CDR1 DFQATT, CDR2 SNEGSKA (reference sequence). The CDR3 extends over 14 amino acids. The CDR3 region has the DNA TGCAGTGCTAGAGCGGGAGGGCCGGACACTGAAGCTTTCTTT. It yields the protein CSARAGGPDTEAFF.

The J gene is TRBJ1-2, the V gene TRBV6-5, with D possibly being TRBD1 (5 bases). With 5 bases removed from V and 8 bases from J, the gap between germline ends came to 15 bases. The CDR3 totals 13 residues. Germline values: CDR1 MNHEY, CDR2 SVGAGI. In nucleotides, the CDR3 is TGTGCCAGCAGTAGAAACGGGGGGTACGGCTACACCTTC. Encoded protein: CASSRNGGYGYTF.

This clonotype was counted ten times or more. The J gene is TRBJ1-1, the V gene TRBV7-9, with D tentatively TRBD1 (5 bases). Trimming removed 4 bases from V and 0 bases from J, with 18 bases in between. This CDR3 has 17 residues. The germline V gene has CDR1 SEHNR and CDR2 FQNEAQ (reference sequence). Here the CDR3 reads CASSSFRGGGMNTEAFF. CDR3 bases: TGTGCCAGCAGCTCATTTCGGGGGGGGGGAATGAACACTGAAGCTTTCTTT. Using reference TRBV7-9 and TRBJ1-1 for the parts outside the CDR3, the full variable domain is DTGVSQNPRHKITKRGQNVTFRCDPISEHNRLYWYRQTLGQGPEFLTYFQNEAQLEKSRLLSDRFSAERPKGSFSTLEIQRTEQGDSAMYLCASSSFRGGGMNTEAFFGQGTRLTVV.

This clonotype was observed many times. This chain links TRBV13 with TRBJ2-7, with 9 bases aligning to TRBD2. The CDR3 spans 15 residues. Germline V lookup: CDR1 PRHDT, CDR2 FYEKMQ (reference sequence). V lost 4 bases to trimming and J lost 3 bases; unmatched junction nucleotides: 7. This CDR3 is CASSSQGREGYEQYF. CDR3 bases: TGTGCCAGCAGCTCCCAAGGGCGGGAGGGCTACGAGCAGTACTTC.

The CDR3 protein is CAKGILRSGRESNQPQHF. CDR3 nucleotides: TGTGCCAAAGGAATACTCCGGAGTGGGAGGGAGAGCAATCAGCCCCAGCATTTT. V gene TRBV24-1 combines with J gene TRBJ1-5, with D unresolved. The germline V gene encodes CDR1 KGHDR and CDR2 SFDVKD. The CDR3 has 18 residues. Trimming took off 11 bases at V and 1 base at J, with 26 bases between the two ends.